One T cell receptor beta chain is described in this entry. Its recognized antigen is unknown. The record has no base qualities; no much larger clone is one base away. The CDR3 measures 13 amino acids from cysteine to phenylalanine. Kept here is only the CDR3 DNA, which spans 39 bases and is read in frame from base 1. The germline V gene supplies CDR1 SGHVS and CDR2 FQNEAQ. V was cut back by 4 bases and J by 5 bases, leaving a gap of 11 bases between them. The library was produced with PCR. DNA from cultured CD4+ T cells was subjected to TCR sequencing with the Oncomine TCR Beta short-read assay at the Johns Hopkins FTIC core. The QIAamp micro DNA kit was used to extract genomic DNA from the cultured CD4+ T cells. Oncomine TCR Beta libraries made from cultured CD4+ T cells were pooled using unique dual indexes and sequenced on an Illumina iSeq 100. The paper's data handling went like this. Non-productive sequences were filtered out, and CDR3s that did not start with C, did not end with F or W, or were shorter than 7 amino acids were discarded. Antigen-specific clonotypes were identified using the MANAFEST web application through comparison of peptide-stimulated wells with reference and other culture wells. To be called positive, a clone needed an FDR below 0.05, an odds ratio above 5, and a productive frequency above 0.1% in at least two of three replicate wells. A clonotype counted as cross-reactive if it showed significant expansion both in the SARS-CoV-2 spike wells and in at least one common cold coronavirus spike condition. CDR3 homology was assessed with Levenshtein distances (stringdist) and unrooted phylogenetic trees (ape) in R version 3.6.1. TCRdb trimmed the raw reads at Q25, called clones with MiXCR and kept productive beta chains. For every CDR3 protein sequence, its rows merge into one entry that carries the most common genes and DNA. The V and J calls and clone size come from TCRdb's table, not from the authors' own analysis. This sample comprises under 25,000 distinct CDR3 sequences, under 70% of them detected only once. The ten most abundant clones make up about 7.1% of the sample.

The sample's treatment or condition label, in plain terms: roughly ten-day PBMC culture with coronavirus spike peptide pools or control peptides (ViraFEST assay). The ViraFEST assay was used in the study, in which antigen-specific T cells were expanded with peptide pools and expanded clonotypes were subsequently identified by TCR sequencing. The convalescent patients' positive SARS-CoV-2 PCR tests were from March to December 2020, which was before the Alpha, Beta and Delta variants emerged in the United States. Each well held around 2.1 million PBMCs cultured with approximately 9.2 ug/ml peptide pools in IMDM containing around 5% human AB serum and approximately 10 IU/ml IL-2. Half of the culture medium was replaced with fresh IL-2-containing medium on days 3 and 7. Once the cells had been in culture for around 10 days, the EasySep CD4+ T cell isolation kit was used to isolate CD4+ T cells by negative selection. Ficoll-Paque Plus gradient centrifugation was used to isolate PBMCs from whole blood, and the isolated PBMCs were then either used fresh or cryopreserved at -140C. Each culture condition was generally run in triplicate wells.

This sample was taken from a study of vaccination and CD4 T cells after COVID-19 (dated by TCRdb to 2022 to 2024). Study-level background: Convalescent patients had a positive SARS-CoV-2 result on nasal swab PCR, and of these patients, some ten had mild disease and one had severe disease. In the convalescent cohort there were six males and four females, among whom were two Hispanic individuals, seven Caucasians, two Asians and one multiracial person. Two doses of either the Pfizer-BioNTech BNT162b2 vaccine (n=8) or the Moderna mRNA-1273 vaccine (n=2) were administered to participants. Post-COVID blood samples were collected from convalescent patients a median of around 100 days after diagnosis, with a range of roughly 35 to 161 days. Post-vaccine blood samples were collected a median of approximately 68 days after the second vaccine dose, ranging from roughly 13 to 250 days. Culture stimuli were overlapping spike peptide pools from SARS-CoV-2 and from the common cold coronaviruses HCoV-NL63, HCoV-OC43 and HCoV-229E. Control cultures received a CEFX viral epitope pool as the positive control, an HIV-1 Nef peptide pool as the negative control, or no peptide. In roughly 11 COVID-19 convalescent patients and a handful of infection-naive healthy vaccine recipients, the spike-specific CD4+ TCR repertoire before mRNA vaccination was compared with the repertoire after mRNA vaccination.

Points the paper makes about the study in general: Of the vaccine-specific clones in convalescent patients, 304 of 307, or nearly all, reacted only to SARS-CoV-2 spike and did not cross-react with common cold coronaviruses. An increase in the median number of SARS-CoV-2-reactive clonotypes from around 20 after infection to roughly 36 after vaccination was observed, but the change was not found to be significant. In convalescent patients, a median roughly 87% of post-vaccine SARS-CoV-2-reactive clones were detected only after vaccination, suggesting vaccine-specific priming. The number of convalescent patients in the study was relatively small, and the study did not examine early timepoints following natural infection.

What was sequenced was CD4+ T cells from blood, cultured in vitro. In this chain, TRBV7-8 is recombined with TRBJ2-5; the D gene is perhaps TRBD2, on 5 matching bases. The clonotype originates from a human donor who had recovered from COVID-19. The CDR3 protein sequence reads: CASSYRTWETQYF. In nucleotides, the sequence is TGTGCCAGCAGCTACCGGACTTGGGAGACCCAGTACTTC. Reference TRBV7-8 and TRBJ2-5 genes cover what lies past the CDR3, so the full variable domain is GAGVSQSPRYKVAKRGQDVALRCDPISGHVSLFWYQQALGQGPEFLTYFQNEAQLDKSGLPSDRFFAERPEGSVSTLKIQRTQQEDSAVYLCASSYRTWETQYFGPGTRLLVL.